Below, 29 T cell receptor beta chains from the same sample are listed, as sequenced in a study of a mutant IDH1 vaccine in newly diagnosed glioma. Only in-frame clones appear in the TCRdb table, and some are missing; sequencing was by immunoSEQ multiplex PCR. This table has more than 55,000 clones, about 81% appearing once. Antigen specificity for these receptors is unknown. As for time point: week 23, last vaccination. Vaccine doses each comprised 300 ug of mutant IDH1 20-mer peptide, with topical imiquimod. The source was PBMCs, collected from a glioma patient whose treatment included an IDH1 peptide vaccine. The receptors stem from a woman between 40 and 50 years old with glioma. Some clones in this sample may be carry-over from other donors' samples.

The V call is TRBV5-1, the J call TRBJ2-7; 8 bases match TRBD1. The CDR3 loop spans 17 amino acids. The V segment lost 0 bases and the J segment 5 bases; nucleotides outside the gene matches: 13. Per germline, CDR1 SGHRS and CDR2 YFSETQ. CDR3 residues: CASSLVSVGQGFDEQYF. In DNA, the CDR3 is TGCGCCAGCAGCTTGGTATCTGTAGGACAGGGATTCGACGAGCAGTACTTC.

The rearrangement uses TRBV6-6 and TRBJ2-7, with 8 positions matching TRBD1. Germline loops: CDR1 MNHNY, CDR2 SVGAGI (reference sequence). The V gene end was trimmed by 4 bases and the J gene end by 5 bases; junction bases not matched to a gene: 10. CDR3 length: 15 residues. The chain's CDR3 is CASSSVQGAVNEQYF. DNA for the CDR3: TGTGCCAGCAGTTCGGTCCAGGGGGCGGTCAACGAGCAGTACTTC.

The chain combines TRBV4-3 with TRBJ2-2, with a weak D call TRBD2 (7 bases). CDR3 length equals 16 residues. The germline gives CDR1 LGHNA, CDR2 YSLEER. The V and J ends lost 0 bases and 4 bases respectively, with 12 bases between them. In DNA form, the CDR3 reads TGCGCCAGCAGCCAAGATCGGGGGGCGGTCACCGGGGAGCTGTTTTTT. Its translation: CASSQDRGAVTGELFF.

This chain joins TRBV6-4 and TRBJ2-2, with a weak D call TRBD2 (6 bases). Germline V lookup: CDR1 MRHNA, CDR2 SNTAGT. This CDR3 is built from 15 residues. With 6 bases removed from V and 2 bases from J, the gap between germline ends came to 13 bases. The CDR3 region has the DNA TGTGCCAGCAGCCCGGGACTGGACAACACCGGGGAGCTGTTTTTT. It codes for CASSPGLDNTGELFF.

The chain couples TRBV18 to TRBJ2-7, with 8 bases matching TRBD1. Unmatched junction bases numbered 8, after V lost 3 bases and J lost 1 base. The CDR3 consists of 16 residues. Germline assignment: CDR1 KGHSH and CDR2 LQKENI. In nucleotides, the CDR3 is TGTGCCAGCTCACCCGAGGAGGACAGGGTGTCCTACGAGCAGTACTTC. As protein: CASSPEEDRVSYEQYF.

V gene TRBV7-9 combines with J gene TRBJ2-3, with 10 bases aligning to TRBD1. V lost 3 bases to trimming and J lost 2 bases; unmatched junction nucleotides: 5. CDR3 length equals 16 residues. Germline lookup yields CDR1 SEHNR and CDR2 FQNEAQ (reference sequence). Here the CDR3 DNA reads TGTGCCAGCAGCTTGACGACAGGGGGCTACACAGATACGCAGTATTTT. Translated, it gives CASSLTTGGYTDTQYF.

The chain combines TRBV14 with TRBJ2-5, with D perhaps given as TRBD1 or TRBD2 (5 bases each). The CDR3 runs to 13 residues. Germline lookup yields CDR1 SGHDN and CDR2 FVKESK. The V end was cut by 3 bases, the J end by 10 bases, with 15 bases between. In DNA form, the CDR3 reads TGTGCCAGCAGCCAGAGCCGTGGGACCCTCCAGTACTTC. Its protein is CASSQSRGTLQYF.

V is TRBV7-2 and J is TRBJ2-3; D remains unclear. CDR1 SGHTA and CDR2 FQGNSA come from the germline V gene. Trimming cost V 5 bases and J 4 bases, with 4 bases left between them. This CDR3 region has 11 residues. The CDR3 sequence: CASSNPDTQYF. CDR3 sequence (DNA): TGTGCCAGCAGCAACCCAGATACGCAGTATTTT.

The V call is TRBV27, the J call TRBJ2-1, with TRBD2 identical over 9 bases. The CDR3 sequence is 16 residues long. The J segment lost 6 bases and the V segment lost 2 bases, leaving 8 bases of the junction unmatched. Germline V gene sequence: CDR1 MNHEY, CDR2 SMNVEV (reference sequence). The CDR3 sequence: CASSLGSGGFLNEQFF. The CDR3 bases are TGTGCCAGCAGTTTAGGGAGCGGGGGGTTCCTCAATGAGCAGTTCTTC.

The CDR3 DNA sequence: TGTGCCAGCAGTGCCGGGACAGCGGTAAACACCATATATTTT. Encoded protein: CASSAGTAVNTIYF. This chain connects TRBV6-9 to TRBJ1-3; TRBD1 matches at 7 bases. This CDR3 comprises 14 residues. Germline V gene data show CDR1 as MNHGY and CDR2 as SVAAGI. The J segment lost 6 bases and the V segment lost 5 bases, leaving 7 bases of the junction unmatched.

The chain uses TRBV7-6 and TRBJ2-7; no reliable D call. CDR3 length equals 11 residues. The V and J ends lost 2 bases and 6 bases respectively, with 5 bases between them. Germline V CDR1 and CDR2: SGHVS, FNYEAQ. CDR3: CASSLSGEQYF. CDR3 nucleotide sequence: TGTGCCAGCAGCTTATCGGGCGAGCAGTACTTC.

This clone was observed once. V is TRBV6-5 and J is TRBJ2-3, with D possibly matching TRBD2 (5 bases). The CDR3 has 15 residues. Per germline, CDR1 MNHEY and CDR2 SVGAGI. V dropped 2 bases and J dropped 2 bases, with 11 bases sitting between them. The CDR3 here is CASSYAGGNTDTQYF. The CDR3 region has the DNA TGTGCCAGCAGTTACGCAGGAGGAAACACAGATACGCAGTATTTT.

This clone was counted a single time. This chain joins TRBV12-5 and TRBJ1-5; D call uncertain. The CDR3 has 15 residues. Per germline, CDR1 LGHNT and CDR2 FRNRAP. Between the trimmed V and J ends, which lost 4 bases and 2 bases, there was a span of 12 bases. CDR3 protein: CASGSTEAGNQPQHF. CDR3 nucleotide sequence: TGTGCTAGTGGTTCGACTGAAGCCGGCAATCAGCCCCAGCATTTT.

This chain links TRBV5-1 with TRBJ2-2, with 9 bases identical to TRBD2. This CDR3 has 17 residues. The ends lost 0 bases at V and 5 bases at J; junction bases unmatched: 8. The germline gives CDR1 SGHRS, CDR2 YFSETQ. CDR3 region: CASSLDGGGARTGELFF. CDR3 sequence (DNA): TGCGCCAGCAGCTTGGATGGCGGGGGGGCACGGACCGGGGAGCTGTTTTTT.

This CDR3 is CASSSQIISGNTIYF. The CDR3 nucleotides are TGTGCCAGCAGCTCACAGATTATTTCGGGAAACACCATATATTTT. This chain joins TRBV7-6 and TRBJ1-3, with D uncertain. CDR3 length: 15 residues. V lost 4 bases and J lost 4, with 14 bases in between. Germline V gene sequence: CDR1 SGHVS, CDR2 FNYEAQ.

V is TRBV4-1 and J is TRBJ2-7; 8 nucleotides line up with TRBD1. Germline values: CDR1 MGHRA, CDR2 YSYEKL. The CDR3 is 15 residues long. J was trimmed by 6 bases and V by 1 base; bases with no gene match: 8. The CDR3 bases are TGCGCCAGCAGCCAAGCGACAGGGGTGGCCTCCGAGCAGTACTTC. Translation: CASSQATGVASEQYF.

The rearrangement uses TRBV5-1 and TRBJ2-7; D is tentatively TRBD1 or TRBD2 (5 bases each). This CDR3 spans 14 amino acids. Trimming removed 0 bases from V and 6 bases from J, with 13 bases in between. In germline, CDR1 is SGHRS, CDR2 YFSETQ. CDR3 DNA sequence: TGCGCCAGCAGCTTGGAGGCAGGGAGCGTCGAGCAGTACTTC. Its translation: CASSLEAGSVEQYF.

The V gene is TRBV5-5, the J gene TRBJ2-7, with 9 nucleotides matching TRBD2. The CDR3 has 16 residues. V lost 2 bases to trimming and J lost 5 bases; unmatched junction nucleotides: 11. Germline lookup yields CDR1 SGHKS and CDR2 YYEKEE (reference sequence). The chain's CDR3 is CASSFEGRGGLDEQYF. The CDR3 DNA reads as TGTGCCAGCAGCTTTGAAGGGCGGGGGGGCCTCGACGAGCAGTACTTC.

J is TRBJ2-3 and V is TRBV5-1; 7 nucleotides line up with TRBD2. This CDR3 region has 15 residues. The V segment lost 0 bases and the J segment 4 bases; nucleotides outside the gene matches: 5. The germline V gene encodes CDR1 SGHRS and CDR2 YFSETQ. The CDR3 region is CASSLVGRGADTQYF. DNA for the CDR3: TGCGCCAGCAGCTTGGTAGGGAGGGGTGCAGATACGCAGTATTTT.

The chain combines TRBV11-3 with TRBJ2-2; D is perhaps TRBD1 (6 bases). V was trimmed by 4 bases and J by 4 bases, leaving 10 bases between them. The CDR3 is 14 residues long. The V gene's germline CDR1 is SGHNT and CDR2 YENEEA. The CDR3 DNA is TGTGCCAGCAGCTACAGGGTGGGCACCGGGGAGCTGTTTTTT. Translated: CASSYRVGTGELFF.

V usage is TRBV10-1 and J usage is TRBJ2-3, with D unresolved. The CDR3 runs 13 residues. V was shortened by 6 bases and J by 5 bases, with 12 bases between the two germline ends. Germline lookup yields CDR1 WNHNN and CDR2 SYGVQD (reference sequence). The CDR3 DNA sequence: TGCGCCAGCAGGCCCAGCTTGGGAGATACGCAGTATTTT. This gives the protein CASRPSLGDTQYF.

CDR3: CASSPGGVASQHF. CDR3 nucleotide sequence: TGTGCCAGCTCACCGGGGGGCGTCGCGTCCCAGCATTTT. The V gene is TRBV18, the J gene TRBJ1-5; the D gene is possibly TRBD1 (6 bases). Germline V gene sequence: CDR1 KGHSH, CDR2 LQKENI. There are 13 residues in the CDR3. Deletions cut 3 bases from V and 11 bases from J, with 14 bases between.

This chain connects TRBV9 to TRBJ1-6; 10 bases are a match to TRBD1. Per the germline V gene, CDR1 is SGDLS and CDR2 is YYNGEE. V was clipped by 2 bases and J by 10 bases; unmatched bases: 9. This CDR3 region has 16 residues. The CDR3 is CASSVQGGQGLSPLHF. The CDR3 DNA follows: TGTGCCAGCAGCGTCCAAGGGGGACAGGGGTTATCACCCCTCCACTTT.

In this sample, this clone turned up a few times. The V and J genes are TRBV4-1 and TRBJ1-2, with 8 bases lining up with TRBD1. With 6 bases clipped from V and 7 bases from J, the junction kept 10 bases outside the gene matches. The CDR3 has 14 amino acids. Germline CDR1 MGHRA, CDR2 YSYEKL. This chain's CDR3 is CASRGQGTPGGYTF. DNA of the CDR3: TGCGCCAGCAGAGGACAGGGCACCCCTGGTGGCTACACCTTC.

By share, this clone counts as large. The rearrangement links TRBV27 to TRBJ1-1, with a possible D match to TRBD1 (6 bases). CDR3 length: 16 residues. V was cut by 1 base and J by 3 bases, with 15 bases left in between. Germline CDR1 and CDR2: MNHEY and SMNVEV (reference sequence). DNA for the CDR3: TGTGCCAGCAGTTTATGGGGGGGCGAGGGGGACACTGAAGCTTTCTTT. Translated, it gives CASSLWGGEGDTEAFF.

This chain connects TRBV6-1 to TRBJ1-5, with TRBD1 matching 7 bases. Per the germline V gene, CDR1 is MNHNS and CDR2 is SASEGT. CDR3 length: 13 residues. The J segment lost 4 bases and the V segment lost 6 bases, leaving 3 bases of the junction unmatched. The CDR3 is CASRLTGNQPQHF. The CDR3 DNA sequence: TGTGCCAGCAGGCTGACAGGGAATCAGCCCCAGCATTTT.

This clone showed up just a few times. The chain is built from TRBV19 and TRBJ1-1, with D hard to call. V lost 3 bases, J lost 2 bases, and 4 bases lay in between. Germline loops: CDR1 LNHDA, CDR2 SQIVND (reference sequence). The CDR3 is 12 amino acids. This chain's CDR3 is CASSMVNTEAFF. DNA for the CDR3: TGTGCCAGTAGTATGGTCAACACTGAAGCTTTCTTT.

V usage is TRBV7-2 and J usage is TRBJ2-7; 9 nucleotides line up with TRBD2. Germline trimming cut 3 bases from V and 0 bases from J; bases unmatched to any gene: 0. Germline CDR1 SGHTA, CDR2 FQGNSA. The CDR3 spans 14 residues. The CDR3: CASSFSGGSYEQYF. Written as DNA, the CDR3 is TGTGCCAGCAGCTTTAGCGGGGGCTCCTACGAGCAGTACTTC.

The gene calls are TRBV7-2 and TRBJ1-2, with D unresolved. Germline CDR1 and CDR2: SGHTA and FQGNSA. Trimming cost V 3 bases and J 5 bases, with 13 bases left between them. This CDR3 is 14 amino acids long. Here the CDR3 DNA reads TGTGCCAGCAGCTTGGGCGCGCTATATTATGGCTACACCTTC. It specifies CASSLGALYYGYTF.